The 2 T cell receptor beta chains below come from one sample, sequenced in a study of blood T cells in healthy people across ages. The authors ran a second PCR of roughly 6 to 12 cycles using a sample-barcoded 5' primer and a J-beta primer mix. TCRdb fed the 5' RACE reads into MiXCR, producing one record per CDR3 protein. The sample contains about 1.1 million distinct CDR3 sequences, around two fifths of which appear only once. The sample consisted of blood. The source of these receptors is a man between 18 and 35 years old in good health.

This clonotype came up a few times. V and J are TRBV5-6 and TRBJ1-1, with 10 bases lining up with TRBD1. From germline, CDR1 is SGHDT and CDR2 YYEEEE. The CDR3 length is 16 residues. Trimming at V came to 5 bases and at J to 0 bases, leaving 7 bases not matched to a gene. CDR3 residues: CASRPRDRGMNTEAFF. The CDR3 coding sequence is TGTGCCAGCAGGCCCCGGGACAGGGGAATGAACACTGAAGCTTTCTTT. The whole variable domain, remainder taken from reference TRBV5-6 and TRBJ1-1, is DAGVTQSPTHLIKTRGQQVTLRCSPKSGHDTVSWYQQALGQGPQFIFQYYEEEERQRGNFPDRFSGHQFPNYSSELNVNALLLGDSALYLCASRPRDRGMNTEAFFGQGTRLTVV.

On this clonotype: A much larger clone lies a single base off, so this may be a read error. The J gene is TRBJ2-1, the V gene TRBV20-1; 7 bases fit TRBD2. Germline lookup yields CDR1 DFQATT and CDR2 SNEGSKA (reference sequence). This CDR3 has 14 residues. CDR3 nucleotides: TGCAGTGCAGAGGGTCCCGGGGACTACTATGAGCAGTTCTTC. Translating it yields CSAEGPGDYYEQFF.